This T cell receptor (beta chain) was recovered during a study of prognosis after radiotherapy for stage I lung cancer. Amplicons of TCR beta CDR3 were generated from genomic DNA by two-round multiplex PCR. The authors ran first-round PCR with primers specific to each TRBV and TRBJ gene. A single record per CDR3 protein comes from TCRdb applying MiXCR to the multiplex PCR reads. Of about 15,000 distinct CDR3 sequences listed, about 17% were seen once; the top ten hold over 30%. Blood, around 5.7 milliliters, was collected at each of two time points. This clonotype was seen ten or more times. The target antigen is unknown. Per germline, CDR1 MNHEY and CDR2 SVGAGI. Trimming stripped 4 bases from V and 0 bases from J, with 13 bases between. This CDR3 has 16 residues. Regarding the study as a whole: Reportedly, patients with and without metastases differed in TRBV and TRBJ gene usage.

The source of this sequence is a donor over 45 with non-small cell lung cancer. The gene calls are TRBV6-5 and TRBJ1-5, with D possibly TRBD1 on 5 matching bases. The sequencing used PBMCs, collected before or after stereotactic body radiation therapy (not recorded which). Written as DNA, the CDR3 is TGTGCCAGCAGTTTCCGCCTGGGGGATAGCAATCAGCCCCAGCATTTT. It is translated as CASSFRLGDSNQPQHF.